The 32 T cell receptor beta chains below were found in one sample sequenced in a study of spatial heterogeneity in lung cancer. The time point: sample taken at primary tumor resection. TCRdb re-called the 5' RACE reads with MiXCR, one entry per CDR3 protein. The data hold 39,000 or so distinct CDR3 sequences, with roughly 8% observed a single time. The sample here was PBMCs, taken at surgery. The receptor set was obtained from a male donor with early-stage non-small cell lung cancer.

In DNA, the CDR3 is TGTGCCAGCAGCCTGAGGAGCGGGAGGTCCCTATACAATGAGCAGTTCTTC. Protein product: CASSLRSGRSLYNEQFF. The rearrangement links TRBV7-3 to TRBJ2-1, with 9 nucleotides matching TRBD2. V trimming: 5 bases; J trimming: 4 bases; junction bases outside the gene matches: 12. The CDR3 extends over 17 amino acids. The V gene's germline CDR1 is SGHTA and CDR2 FQGTGA.

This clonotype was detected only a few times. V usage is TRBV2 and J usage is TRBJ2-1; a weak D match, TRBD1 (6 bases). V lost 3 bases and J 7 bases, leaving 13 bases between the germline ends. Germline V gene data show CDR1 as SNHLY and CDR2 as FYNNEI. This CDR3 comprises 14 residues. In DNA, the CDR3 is TGTGCCAGCAGTGAGGGAACAGGGCCGAATGAGCAGTTCTTC. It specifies CASSEGTGPNEQFF.

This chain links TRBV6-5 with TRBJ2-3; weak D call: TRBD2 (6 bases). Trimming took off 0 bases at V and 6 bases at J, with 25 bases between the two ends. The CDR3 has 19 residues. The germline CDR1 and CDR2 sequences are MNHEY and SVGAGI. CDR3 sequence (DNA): TGTGCCAGCAGTTACTCGGGGTTCGCTTCGGGCGGGAAGGTGGATACGCAGTATTTT. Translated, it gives CASSYSGFASGGKVDTQYF.

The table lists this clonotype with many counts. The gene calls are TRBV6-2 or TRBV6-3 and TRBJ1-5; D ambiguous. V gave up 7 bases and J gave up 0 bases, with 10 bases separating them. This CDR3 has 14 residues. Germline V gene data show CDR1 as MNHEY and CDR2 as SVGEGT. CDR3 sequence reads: CASTEFYSNQPQHF. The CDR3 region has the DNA TGTGCCAGCACCGAGTTCTATAGCAATCAGCCCCAGCATTTT.

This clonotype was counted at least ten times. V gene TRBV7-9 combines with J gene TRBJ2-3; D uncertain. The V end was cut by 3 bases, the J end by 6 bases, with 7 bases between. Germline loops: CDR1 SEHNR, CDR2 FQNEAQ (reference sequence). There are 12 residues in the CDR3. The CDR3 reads CASSFVEDTQYF. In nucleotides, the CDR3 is TGTGCCAGCAGCTTTGTGGAGGATACGCAGTATTTT.

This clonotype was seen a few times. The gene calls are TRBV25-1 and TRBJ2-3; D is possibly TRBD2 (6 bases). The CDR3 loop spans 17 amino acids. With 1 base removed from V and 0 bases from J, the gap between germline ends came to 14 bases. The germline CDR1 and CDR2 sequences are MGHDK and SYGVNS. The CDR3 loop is CASSEFLGGESTDTQYF. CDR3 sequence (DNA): TGTGCCAGCAGTGAATTCCTAGGCGGGGAGAGCACAGATACGCAGTATTTT.

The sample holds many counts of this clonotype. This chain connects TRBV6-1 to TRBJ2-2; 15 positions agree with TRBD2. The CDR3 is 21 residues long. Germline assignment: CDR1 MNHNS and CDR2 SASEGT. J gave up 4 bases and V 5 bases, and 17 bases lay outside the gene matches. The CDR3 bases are TGTGCCAGCAGTAAGCAACTACCGGGACTAGCGGGGGGCCCCGCCACCGGGGAGCTGTTTTTT. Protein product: CASSKQLPGLAGGPATGELFF.

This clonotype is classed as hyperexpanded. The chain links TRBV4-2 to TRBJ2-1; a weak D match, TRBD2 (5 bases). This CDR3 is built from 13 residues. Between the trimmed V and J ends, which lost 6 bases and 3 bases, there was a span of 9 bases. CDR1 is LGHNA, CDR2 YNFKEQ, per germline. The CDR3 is CASRGGYYNEQFF. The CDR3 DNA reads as TGTGCCAGCAGAGGCGGGTACTACAATGAGCAGTTCTTC.

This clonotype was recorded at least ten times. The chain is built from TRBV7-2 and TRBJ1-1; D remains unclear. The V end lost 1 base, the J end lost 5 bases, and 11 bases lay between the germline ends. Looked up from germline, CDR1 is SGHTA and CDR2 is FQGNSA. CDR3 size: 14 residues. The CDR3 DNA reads TGTGCCAGCAGCTTAGGAAGAAGGTCAACTGAAGCTTTCTTT. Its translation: CASSLGRRSTEAFF.

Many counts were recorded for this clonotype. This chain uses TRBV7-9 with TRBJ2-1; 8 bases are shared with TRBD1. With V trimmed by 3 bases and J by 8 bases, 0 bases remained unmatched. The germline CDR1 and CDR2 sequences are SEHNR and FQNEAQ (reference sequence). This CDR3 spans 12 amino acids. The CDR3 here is CASSLTGDEQFF. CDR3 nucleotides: TGTGCCAGCAGCTTGACAGGGGATGAGCAGTTCTTC.

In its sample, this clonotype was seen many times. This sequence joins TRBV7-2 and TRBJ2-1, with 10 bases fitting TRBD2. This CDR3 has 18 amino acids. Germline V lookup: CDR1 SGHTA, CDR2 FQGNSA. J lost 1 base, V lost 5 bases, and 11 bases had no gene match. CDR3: CASSLTSGTVTSYNEQFF. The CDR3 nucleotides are TGTGCCAGCAGCCTAACTAGCGGGACTGTGACATCCTACAATGAGCAGTTCTTC.

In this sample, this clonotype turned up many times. The CDR3: CSVRTSGRFSGANVLTF. The DNA for the CDR3 is TGCAGCGTTCGGACTAGCGGGAGGTTCTCTGGGGCCAACGTCCTGACTTTC. This chain links TRBV29-1 with TRBJ2-6; 14 bases align to TRBD2. Germline V CDR1 and CDR2: SQVTM, ANQGSEA. This CDR3 spans 17 amino acids. The trim removed 5 bases at V and 0 bases at J, leaving 3 bases unmatched.

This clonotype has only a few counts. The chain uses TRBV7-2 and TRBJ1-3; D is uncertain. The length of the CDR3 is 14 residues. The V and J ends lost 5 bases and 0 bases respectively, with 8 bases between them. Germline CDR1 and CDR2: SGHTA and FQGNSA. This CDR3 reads CASSPGLSGNTIYF. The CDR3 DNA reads TGTGCCAGCAGCCCGGGCCTCTCTGGAAACACCATATATTTT.

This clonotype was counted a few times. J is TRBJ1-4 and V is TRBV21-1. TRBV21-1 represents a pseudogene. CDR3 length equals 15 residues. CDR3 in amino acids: CASSKETNSLEKLFF. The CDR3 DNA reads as TGTGCCAGCAGCAAAGAGACCAACTCTCTAGAAAAACTGTTTTTT.

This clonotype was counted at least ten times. CDR3: CSARDLDRPSGANVLTF. CDR3 nucleotide sequence: TGCAGTGCTAGAGATCTTGACAGGCCCTCTGGGGCCAACGTCCTGACTTTC. This rearrangement joins TRBV20-1 to TRBJ2-6; TRBD1 is a possible D gene (6 bases). This CDR3 comprises 17 residues. The germline V gene encodes CDR1 DFQATT and CDR2 SNEGSKA (reference sequence). Trimming cost V 0 bases and J 0 bases, with 12 bases left between them.

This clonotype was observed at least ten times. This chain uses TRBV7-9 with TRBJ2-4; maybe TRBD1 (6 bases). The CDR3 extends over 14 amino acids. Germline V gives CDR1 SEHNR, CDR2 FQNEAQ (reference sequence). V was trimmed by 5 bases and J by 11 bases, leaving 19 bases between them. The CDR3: CASSPRDNGIFQYF. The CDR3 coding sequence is TGTGCCAGCAGCCCCCGGGACAATGGAATTTTTCAGTACTTC.

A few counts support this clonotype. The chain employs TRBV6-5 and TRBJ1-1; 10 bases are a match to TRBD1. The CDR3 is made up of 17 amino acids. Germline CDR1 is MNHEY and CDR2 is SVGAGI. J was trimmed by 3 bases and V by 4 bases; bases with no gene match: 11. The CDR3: CASSLSFGTGVDTEAFF. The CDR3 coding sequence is TGTGCCAGCAGTTTATCATTCGGGACAGGGGTTGACACTGAAGCTTTCTTT.

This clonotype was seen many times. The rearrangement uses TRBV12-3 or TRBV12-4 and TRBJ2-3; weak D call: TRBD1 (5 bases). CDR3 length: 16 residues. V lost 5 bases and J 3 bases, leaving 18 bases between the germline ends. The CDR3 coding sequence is TGTGCCAGCAGTCGAGGCGACAGCGCCCAGACAGATACGCAGTATTTT. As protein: CASSRGDSAQTDTQYF.

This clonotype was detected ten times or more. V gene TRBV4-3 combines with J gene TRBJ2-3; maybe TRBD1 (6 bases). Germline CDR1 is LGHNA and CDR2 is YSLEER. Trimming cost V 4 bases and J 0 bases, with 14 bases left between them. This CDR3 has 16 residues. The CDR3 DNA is TGCGCCAGCAGCCCCCGGACAGAGAGTAGCACAGATACGCAGTATTTT. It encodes CASSPRTESSTDTQYF.

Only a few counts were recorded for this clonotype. The CDR3 sequence: CASSPQTGGETQYF. The CDR3 DNA follows: TGTGCCAGCTCACCCCAGACAGGGGGGGAGACCCAGTACTTC. This chain joins TRBV18 and TRBJ2-5; 9 nucleotides align to TRBD1. With V trimmed by 3 bases and J by 5 bases, 4 bases remained unmatched. CDR1 is KGHSH, CDR2 LQKENI, per germline. The CDR3 length is 14 residues.

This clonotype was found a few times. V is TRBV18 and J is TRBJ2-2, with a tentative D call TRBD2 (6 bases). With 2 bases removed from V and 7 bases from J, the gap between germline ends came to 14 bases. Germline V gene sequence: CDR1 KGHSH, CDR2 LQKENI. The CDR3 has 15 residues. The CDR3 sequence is CASSPRTGRGGELFF. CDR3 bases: TGTGCCAGCTCACCAAGGACCGGGAGAGGCGGGGAGCTGTTTTTT. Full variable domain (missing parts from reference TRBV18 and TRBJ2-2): NAGVMQNPRHLVRRRGQEARLRCSPMKGHSHVYWYRQLPEEGLKFMVYLQKENIIDESGMPKERFSAEFPKEGPSILRIQQVVRGDSAAYFCASSPRTGRGGELFFGEGSRLTVL.

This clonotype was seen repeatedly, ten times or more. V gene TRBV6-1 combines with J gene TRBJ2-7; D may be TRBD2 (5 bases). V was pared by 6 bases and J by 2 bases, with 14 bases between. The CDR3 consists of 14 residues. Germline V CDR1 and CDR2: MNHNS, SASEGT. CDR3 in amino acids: CASRGERQTYEQYF. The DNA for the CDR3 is TGTGCCAGCAGGGGCGAGCGGCAAACCTACGAGCAGTACTTC.

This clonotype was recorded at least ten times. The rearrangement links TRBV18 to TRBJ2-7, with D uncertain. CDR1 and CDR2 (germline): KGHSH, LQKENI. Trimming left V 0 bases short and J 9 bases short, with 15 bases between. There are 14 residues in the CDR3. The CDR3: CASSPPALNWMQYF. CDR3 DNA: TGTGCCAGCTCACCACCGGCCCTTAATTGGATGCAGTACTTC.

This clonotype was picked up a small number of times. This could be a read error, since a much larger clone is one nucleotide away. The CDR3 protein is CASSLLQAGPLIVGNEQFF. In DNA, the CDR3 is TGTGCCAGCAGCCTCCTCCAAGCGGGACCTTTAATAGTAGGCAATGAGCAGTTCTTC. V usage is TRBV7-9 and J usage is TRBJ2-1; 7 bases are shared with TRBD2. Germline CDR1 SEHNR, CDR2 FQNEAQ (reference sequence). There are 19 residues in the CDR3. Trimming at V came to 5 bases and at J to 6 bases, leaving 22 bases not matched to a gene. Using reference TRBV7-9 and TRBJ2-1 for the parts outside the CDR3, the full variable domain is DTGVSQNPRHKITKRGQNVTFRCDPISEHNRLYWYRQTLGQGPEFLTYFQNEAQLEKSRLLSDRFSAERPKGSFSTLEIQRTEQGDSAMYLCASSLLQAGPLIVGNEQFFGPGTRLTVL.

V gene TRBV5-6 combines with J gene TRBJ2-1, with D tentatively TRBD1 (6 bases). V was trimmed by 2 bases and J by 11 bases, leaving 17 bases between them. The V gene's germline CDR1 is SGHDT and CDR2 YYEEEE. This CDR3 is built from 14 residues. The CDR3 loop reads CASSFQGQHLKQFF. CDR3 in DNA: TGTGCCAGCAGCTTTCAAGGACAGCACCTTAAGCAGTTCTTC.

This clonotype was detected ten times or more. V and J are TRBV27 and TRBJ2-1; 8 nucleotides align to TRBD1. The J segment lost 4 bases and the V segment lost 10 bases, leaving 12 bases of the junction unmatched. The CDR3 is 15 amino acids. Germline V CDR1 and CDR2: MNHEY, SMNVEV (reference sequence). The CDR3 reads CATRPRQGTYNEQFF. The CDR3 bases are TGTGCCACCCGGCCGAGACAGGGGACTTACAATGAGCAGTTCTTC.

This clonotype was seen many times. CDR3 DNA sequence: TGTGCCAGCAGTTTAATCGCCGGGGGGACGGAGCAGTTCTTC. Translated, it gives CASSLIAGGTEQFF. The V call is TRBV27, the J call TRBJ2-1; the match to TRBD2 covers 7 bases. The CDR3 consists of 14 residues. Germline CDR1 and CDR2: MNHEY and SMNVEV (reference sequence). Trimming took 2 bases from V and 10 from J; bases not matched to a gene: 8.

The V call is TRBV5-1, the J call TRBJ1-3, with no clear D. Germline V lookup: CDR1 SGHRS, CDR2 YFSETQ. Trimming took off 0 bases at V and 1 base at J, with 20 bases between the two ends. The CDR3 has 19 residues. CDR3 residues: CASSLEPPRRLGSGNTIYF. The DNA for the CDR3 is TGCGCCAGCAGCTTGGAACCTCCTCGGAGACTGGGGTCTGGAAACACCATATATTTT.

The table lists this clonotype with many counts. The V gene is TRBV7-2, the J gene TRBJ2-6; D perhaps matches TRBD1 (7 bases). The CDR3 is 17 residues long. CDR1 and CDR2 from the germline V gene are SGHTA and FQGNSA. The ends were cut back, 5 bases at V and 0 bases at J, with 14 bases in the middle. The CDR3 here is CASSLRGVGSGANVLTF. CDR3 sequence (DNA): TGTGCCAGCAGCCTCAGGGGGGTCGGCTCTGGGGCCAACGTCCTGACTTTC.

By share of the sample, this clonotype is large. DNA of the CDR3: TGTGCCAGCAGCTCCCACGATTGGCAGGGGAGCAATTCACCCCTCCACTTT. It codes for CASSSHDWQGSNSPLHF. The rearrangement uses TRBV7-9 and TRBJ1-6; D is perhaps TRBD1 (6 bases). The CDR3 runs to 17 residues. Germline lookup yields CDR1 SEHNR and CDR2 FQNEAQ (reference sequence). V was pared by 4 bases and J by 7 bases, with 20 bases between.

As DNA, the CDR3 is TGCGCCAGCAGCTTGCGAACAGGGGTGGGCGAGACCCAGTACTTC. Translated: CASSLRTGVGETQYF. The chain has TRBV5-1 and TRBJ2-5; 7 bases map to TRBD1. Unmatched junction bases numbered 8, after V lost 1 base and J lost 5 bases. Germline V gene lookup returns CDR1 SGHRS and CDR2 YFSETQ. The CDR3 contains 15 residues.

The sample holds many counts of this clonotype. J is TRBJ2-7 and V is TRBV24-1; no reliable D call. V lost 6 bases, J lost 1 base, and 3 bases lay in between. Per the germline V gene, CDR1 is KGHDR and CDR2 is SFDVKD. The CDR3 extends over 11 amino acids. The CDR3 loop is CATSPSYEQYV. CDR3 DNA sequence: TGTGCCACCAGTCCTTCCTACGAGCAGTACGTC.